This T cell receptor (beta chain) was identified during a study of blood T cell repertoires in COVID-19. As for the study in general: COVID-19 samples from acute and convalescent phases originated in the United States, Italy and Spain. T cells, B-cell-depleted T cells, or PBMCs provided the cDNA or gDNA that served as material.

This CDR3 has 14 amino acids. J was trimmed by 7 bases and V by 2 bases; bases with no gene match: 5. Looked up from germline, CDR1 is SGHNT and CDR2 is YYREEE (reference sequence). In the source study's methods: Reference gene primer amplification yielded estimated nucleated cell counts. Assay used: immunoSEQ multiplex PCR; TCRdb lists only in-frame clones, some missing. Clone size and V and J calls were adopted from that table, with D and trimming inferred from the DNA. The repertoire holds more than 120,000 clones, with about 92% as singletons. The sequencing sample was made of peripheral blood. The chain carries TRBV5-4 and TRBJ1-4; the match to TRBD1 covers 7 bases. The origin of this receptor is a human donor in a cohort sampled during active COVID-19. CDR3 sequence reads: CASSLTGDGEKLFF. The DNA of the CDR3 is TGTGCCAGCAGCTTAACAGGGGACGGTGAAAAACTGTTTTTT. Based on the CDR3 plus reference TRBV5-4 and TRBJ1-4, the full variable domain is ETGVTQSPTHLIKTRGQQVTLRCSSQSGHNTVSWYQQALGQGPQFIFQYYREEENGRGNFPPRFSGLQFPNYSSELNVNALELDDSALYLCASSLTGDGEKLFFGSGTQLSVL.